Listed here is a single T cell receptor beta chain. The cohort's ophthalmopathy patients, a group with duration under 3 months, had a Clinical Activity Score of at least 3 and a NOSPECS grade of at least 4. The sample is drawn from a study of T cells in Graves' hyperthyroidism and ophthalmopathy. The J segment lost 2 bases and the V segment lost 5 bases, leaving 16 bases of the junction unmatched. CDR3 length: 20 amino acids. The germline gives CDR1 SGHTA, CDR2 FQGTGA. RNA transcripts gave rise to amplified TCR beta CDR3 regions. In the first-round RT-PCR of the TCR CDR3, the HTBI primer set was used. TCRdb itself ran the multiplex PCR reads through MiXCR, one entry per CDR3 protein. The sample has fewer than 700,000 distinct CDR3 sequences, roughly 15% seen once.

The TCR comes from a woman under 30 with Graves' ophthalmopathy. Sequences were obtained from blood. The V call is TRBV7-3, the J call TRBJ2-3, with TRBD2 identical over 13 bases. The CDR3 reads CASSPLGGGLAGVNTDTQYF. The CDR3 coding sequence is TGTGCCAGCAGCCCCCTCGGGGGTGGACTAGCGGGAGTGAACACAGATACGCAGTATTTT.